The 8 T cell receptor beta chains below were found in one sample sequenced in a study of T cell responses to AZD1222 COVID-19 vaccine. The method was immunoSEQ multiplex PCR; TCRdb's version includes in-frame clones alone and lacks a portion of them. The repertoire holds about 140,000 clones, with 70% to 90% as singletons. The sequencing used peripheral blood, collected on day 0 of AZD1222 vaccination. These receptors all come from an adult in good health.

This rearrangement joins TRBV19 to TRBJ2-5, with TRBD2 identical over 7 bases. The CDR3 is 17 residues long. CDR1 LNHDA and CDR2 SQIVND come from the germline V gene (reference sequence). V lost 5 bases and J lost 5; bases outside the gene matches: 17. This chain's CDR3 is CASSPLREGPFIETQYF. The CDR3 DNA follows: TGTGCCAGTAGTCCCCTAAGGGAGGGACCGTTTATCGAGACCCAGTACTTC.

There are a few counts of this clone. The V gene is TRBV12-2, the J gene TRBJ1-2. TRBV12-2 is labeled a pseudogene. The CDR3 is 14 residues long. CDR3 nucleotides: TGTGCAAGTCGCTTTGGGGGGTATAACTATGGCTACACCTTC. This gives the protein CASRFGGYNYGYTF.

The chain combines TRBV2 with TRBJ1-2, with D uncertain. The germline V gene encodes CDR1 SNHLY and CDR2 FYNNEI. This CDR3 contains 12 residues. V lost 7 bases, J lost 6 bases, and 12 bases lay in between. The CDR3 sequence is CASKWFVDGYTF. DNA of the CDR3: TGTGCCAGCAAGTGGTTTGTTGATGGCTACACCTTC.

The V gene is TRBV2, the J gene TRBJ2-5; no reliable D call. Germline loops: CDR1 SNHLY, CDR2 FYNNEI. This CDR3 spans 11 amino acids. V was shortened by 6 bases and J by 4 bases, with 6 bases between the two germline ends. CDR3 sequence (DNA): TGTGCCAGCAGGATTGGAGAGACCCAGTACTTC. Residues: CASRIGETQYF.

The chain has TRBV5-6 and TRBJ2-7; D remains ambiguous. V gave up 4 bases and J gave up 0 bases, with 5 bases separating them. The CDR3 sequence is 12 residues long. Germline values: CDR1 SGHDT, CDR2 YYEEEE. The CDR3 sequence: CASSRISYEQYF. The DNA for the CDR3 is TGTGCCAGCAGCCGGATCTCCTACGAGCAGTACTTC. Using reference TRBV5-6 and TRBJ2-7 for the parts outside the CDR3, the full variable domain is DAGVTQSPTHLIKTRGQQVTLRCSPKSGHDTVSWYQQALGQGPQFIFQYYEEEERQRGNFPDRFSGHQFPNYSSELNVNALLLGDSALYLCASSRISYEQYFGPGTRLTVT.

This rearrangement joins TRBV6-1 to TRBJ2-7, with a tentative D call TRBD1 (5 bases). CDR3 length: 14 residues. The germline CDR1 and CDR2 sequences are MNHNS and SASEGT. V was clipped by 3 bases and J by 2 bases, with 11 bases between them. This CDR3 is CASSDSQGPYEQYF. As DNA, the CDR3 is TGTGCCAGCAGTGATAGCCAGGGCCCCTACGAGCAGTACTTC.

This chain joins TRBV19 and TRBJ1-2; 9 nucleotides align to TRBD1. The CDR3 runs to 14 residues. J was trimmed by 4 bases and V by 6 bases; bases with no gene match: 6. CDR1 LNHDA and CDR2 SQIVND come from the germline V gene (reference sequence). The CDR3 spells CASSKGQGIYGYTF. The CDR3 nucleotides read TGTGCCAGTAGCAAGGGACAGGGAATCTATGGCTACACCTTC.

V usage is TRBV6-5 and J usage is TRBJ2-3; D call uncertain. This CDR3 spans 13 amino acids. Germline assignment: CDR1 MNHEY and CDR2 SVGAGI. Trimming took 6 bases from V and 4 from J, leaving 11 bases between them. CDR3 coding DNA: TGTGCCAGCAGCCCCTCTGTTGCAGATACGCAGTATTTT. This translates into CASSPSVADTQYF.